Presented here are 2 T cell receptor beta chains from one specimen sequenced in a study of CD8 T cells in Susac syndrome. Random hexamers were used to reverse transcribe the RNA input (about 0.45 to 1 ug). MiXCR, run by TCRdb on the immunoSEQ multiplex PCR reads, gives a single entry per CDR3 protein. The table includes about 160,000 distinct CDR3 sequences, approximately 90% detected once. The sample comprised CD4+ T cells from PBMCs. The receptors were gathered from a human donor in good health.

The gene calls are TRBV6-5 and TRBJ1-5; 10 nucleotides agree with TRBD1. V shed 6 bases, J shed 6 bases, and the junction held 8 bases outside the gene matches. The CDR3 length is 15 residues. Germline CDR1 MNHEY, CDR2 SVGAGI. In DNA form, the CDR3 reads TGTGCCAGCAGCCCCGGACAGGGGGTCCCTCAGCCCCAGCATTTT. It codes for CASSPGQGVPQPQHF.

The rearrangement links TRBV7-2 to TRBJ2-7; D is tentatively TRBD1 or TRBD2 (6 bases each). This CDR3 has 16 amino acids. Trimming took 3 bases from V and 0 from J, leaving 15 bases between them. CDR1 is SGHTA, CDR2 FQGNSA, per germline. The CDR3, as DNA: TGTGCCAGCAGCTTGGGGGCGGGGAGAAACTCCTACGAGCAGTACTTC. Its translation is CASSLGAGRNSYEQYF.